This is a list of T cell receptor beta chains from one sample in a study of shared clonotypes between healthy human individuals. Repertoires were generated with immunoSEQ multiplex PCR, while TCRdb's copy carries only in-frame clones and drops some. Of about 1.1 million clones in the sample, about 80% are singletons; the top ten hold approximately 0.5%. Specimen: memory CD4+ T cells from PBMCs. The receptors derive from a man between 18 and 29 years old in good health. Some clones in this sample may be carry-over from other donors' samples. CDR3s leave out the opening cysteine and the closing phenylalanine or tryptophan.

J	V	CDR3
TRBJ2-1	TRBV19	ASYGCTDHNEQF
TRBJ1-4	TRBV18	ASSPPSRAGEKLF
TRBJ1-2	TRBV13	ASSSRGFGYT
TRBJ2-5	TRBV30	AWSVTGETQY
TRBJ1-1	TRBV27	ASSLSANTEAF
TRBJ1-5	TRBV28	ASSPQKTGHPDQPQH
TRBJ2-1	TRBV9	ASSVAGQSNLYNEQF
TRBJ2-1	TRBV5-1	ASSLGWDLGAHEQF
TRBJ2-4	TRBV28	ASRPTGTGMTKNIQY
TRBJ2-5	TRBV12-5	ASTYLPASGIQETQY
TRBJ2-3	TRBV19	ASSLGTSADTQY
TRBJ2-3	TRBV5-8	ASSLRGDTQY
TRBJ1-3	TRBV30	AWSRGRSGNTIY
TRBJ2-1	TRBV6-1	ASSRLAGDGEQF
TRBJ2-7	TRBV21-1	ASSKVGPFLYEQY
TRBJ2-7	TRBV14	ASSSDRVQY
TRBJ2-3	TRBV27	ASSSGRGLSTDTQY
TRBJ2-1	TRBV11-2	ASSWSPGTVLDEQF
TRBJ1-1	TRBV4-1	ASSQASATLGPTEAF
TRBJ1-2	TRBV15	ATSPRGDGANYGYT
TRBJ2-2	TRBV4-3	ASSPLPPPNTGELF
TRBJ2-1	TRBV18	ASSSWTGDHEQF
TRBJ1-5	TRBV10-3	AISESGGRGRTTYLAQH
TRBJ2-5	TRBV7-9	ASSLGRAETQY
TRBJ1-5	TRBV28	ASSLLVQVDQPQH
TRBJ1-5	TRBV28	ASSQTGYSNQPQH
TRBJ2-4	TRBV4-3	ASSLQGGDKNIQY
TRBJ2-1	TRBV28	ASTDSGTSPIEQF
TRBJ2-7	TRBV7-7	ASSPSSSYEQY
TRBJ2-3	TRBV2	ASSGLTRTDTQY
TRBJ2-7	TRBV7-6	ASSLFGGEGIYEQY
TRBJ2-5	TRBV30	AWNGRRPWRETQY
TRBJ1-2	TRBV7-8	ASSLAAGSYGYT
TRBJ1-3	TRBV6-5	ASSGTGGVNTIY
TRBJ2-7	TRBV29-1	SVGMGTGAFYEQY
TRBJ1-3	TRBV4-2	ASSQDPQQGNTIY
TRBJ2-1	TRBV2	ASPASSGRVNEQF
TRBJ2-7	TRBV27	ASRVGAERGEQY
TRBJ2-5	TRBV29-1	SVGEQETQY
TRBJ2-6	TRBV5-6	ASSPRSAGANVLT
TRBJ2-5	TRBV7-8	ASNLAGANWGETQY
TRBJ1-2	TRBV7-8	ASSLGGLDRAGGYT
TRBJ2-1	TRBV4-3	ASSQDSGGEGNEQF
TRBJ1-2	TRBV27	ASSLGAGGGYT
TRBJ2-1	TRBV7-2	ASSSGFVQGEQF
TRBJ1-2	TRBV6-6	ASSYGQGSYGYT
TRBJ1-4	TRBV6-5	ASSWDRDREKLF